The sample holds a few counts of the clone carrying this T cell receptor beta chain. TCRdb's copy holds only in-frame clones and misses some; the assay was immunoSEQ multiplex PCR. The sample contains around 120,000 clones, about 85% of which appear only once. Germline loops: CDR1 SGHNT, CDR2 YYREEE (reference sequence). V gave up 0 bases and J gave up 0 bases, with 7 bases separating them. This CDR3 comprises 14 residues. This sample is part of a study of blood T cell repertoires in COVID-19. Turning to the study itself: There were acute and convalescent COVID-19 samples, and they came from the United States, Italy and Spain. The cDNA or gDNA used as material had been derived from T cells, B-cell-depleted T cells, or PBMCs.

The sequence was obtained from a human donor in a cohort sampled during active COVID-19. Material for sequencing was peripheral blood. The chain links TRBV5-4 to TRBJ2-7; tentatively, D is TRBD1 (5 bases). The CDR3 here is CASSLDQGSYEQYF. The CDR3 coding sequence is TGTGCCAGCAGCTTGGATCAGGGCTCCTACGAGCAGTACTTC.